Each of the 18 T cell receptor beta chains below was sequenced from the same sample in a study of shared clonotypes between healthy human individuals. The protocol was immunoSEQ multiplex PCR, while the TCRdb copy is restricted to in-frame clones and leaves out a portion. The table shows about 2.4 million clones, with more than 90% occurring only once. Sequenced: naive CD4+ T cells sorted from blood. Subset defined: CD45RA+ positively selected. The receptors originated from a man between 18 and 29 years old in good health.

The chain combines TRBV2 with TRBJ2-6; no definite D call. Looked up from germline, CDR1 is SNHLY and CDR2 is FYNNEI. Trimming stripped 3 bases from V and 2 bases from J, with 11 bases between. This CDR3 region has 16 residues. In nucleotides, the CDR3 is TGTGCCAGCAGTGACCCGACTCGGACTGGGGCCAACGTCCTGACTTTC. It codes for CASSDPTRTGANVLTF.

This chain links TRBV12-5 with TRBJ1-1; weak D call: TRBD1 (6 bases). The CDR3 sequence is 17 residues long. The V gene's germline CDR1 is LGHNT and CDR2 FRNRAP. V gave up 2 bases and J gave up 0 bases, with 16 bases separating them. The CDR3 here is CASGLSFVDSLNTEAFF. In DNA, the CDR3 is TGTGCTAGTGGTTTGTCCTTTGTGGACAGTTTGAACACTGAAGCTTTCTTT.

This clone turned up a few times. This specimen includes other DNA sequences encoding the same CDR3. The rearrangement links TRBV5-1 to TRBJ2-3; possible D gene TRBD1, 6 bases. CDR3 length: 14 residues. V lost 2 bases to trimming and J lost 0 bases, with 7 bases between them. The V gene's germline CDR1 is SGHRS and CDR2 YFSETQ. The CDR3 here is CASSLQGSTDTQYF. The CDR3 DNA reads as TGCGCCAGCAGCTTACAGGGCAGCACAGATACGCAGTATTTT. The full variable domain, rest sourced from reference TRBV5-1 and TRBJ2-3, is KAGVTQTPRYLIKTRGQQVTLSCSPISGHRSVSWYQQTPGQGLQFLFEYFSETQRNKGNFPGRFSGRQFSNSRSEMNVSTLELGDSALYLCASSLQGSTDTQYFGPGTRLTVL.

This chain connects TRBV18 to TRBJ2-1, with D perhaps TRBD1 or TRBD2 (5 bases each). CDR1 is KGHSH and CDR2 is LQKENI in the germline V gene. V gave up 0 bases and J gave up 4 bases, with 16 bases separating them. This CDR3 contains 17 residues. The CDR3: CASSPPLQGTNYNEQFF. In DNA form, the CDR3 reads TGTGCCAGCTCACCACCACTCCAAGGGACCAATTACAATGAGCAGTTCTTC.

V and J are TRBV14 and TRBJ2-7, with 8 bases lining up with TRBD2. Trimming cost V 4 bases and J 4 bases; bases outside gene matches: 6. Germline loops: CDR1 SGHDN, CDR2 FVKESK. The CDR3 contains 14 residues. CDR3 sequence (DNA): TGTGCCAGCAGCCTGGGACTAGGGGTTTACGAGCAGTACTTC. Translation gives CASSLGLGVYEQYF.

V and J are TRBV5-1 and TRBJ2-3, with a possible D match to TRBD2 (5 bases). Trimming cost V 3 bases and J 3 bases, with 14 bases left between them. CDR1 and CDR2 from the germline V gene are SGHRS and YFSETQ. The CDR3 contains 15 residues. CDR3 loop: CASSSARPGTDTQYF. The CDR3 coding sequence is TGCGCCAGCAGCTCCGCTAGGCCGGGGACAGATACGCAGTATTTT. Full variable domain (remainder filled in from reference TRBV5-1 and TRBJ2-3): KAGVTQTPRYLIKTRGQQVTLSCSPISGHRSVSWYQQTPGQGLQFLFEYFSETQRNKGNFPGRFSGRQFSNSRSEMNVSTLELGDSALYLCASSSARPGTDTQYFGPGTRLTVL.

The V call is TRBV7-9, the J call TRBJ1-1; a weak D match, TRBD1 (5 bases). The CDR3 loop spans 15 amino acids. The V end lost 2 bases, the J end lost 0 bases, and 10 bases lay between the germline ends. Germline loops: CDR1 SEHNR, CDR2 FQNEAQ (reference sequence). The CDR3 DNA is TGTGCCAGCAGCTTACTCGACAGCATGAACACTGAAGCTTTCTTT. It codes for CASSLLDSMNTEAFF.

V usage is TRBV30 and J usage is TRBJ1-1, with a weak D call TRBD1 (5 bases). Germline V CDR1 and CDR2: GTSNPN, SVGIG (reference sequence). V was cut by 8 bases and J by 1 base, with 17 bases left in between. The length of the CDR3 is 14 residues. The CDR3, as DNA: TGTGCCGGGGGAAAGGGGTCGAAGAACACTGAAGCTTTCTTT. Translating it yields CAGGKGSKNTEAFF.

The gene calls are TRBV25-1 and TRBJ1-4, with TRBD1 matching 9 bases. The germline V gene has CDR1 MGHDK and CDR2 SYGVNS. Trimming cost V 3 bases and J 7 bases; bases outside gene matches: 9. The CDR3 loop spans 16 amino acids. In DNA, the CDR3 is TGTGCCAGCAGTGAGTTCACCGGGACAGGGACTGAAAAACTGTTTTTT. Translated: CASSEFTGTGTEKLFF. Combining the CDR3 with reference TRBV25-1 and TRBJ1-4 gives the whole variable domain EADIYQTPRYLVIGTGKKITLECSQTMGHDKMYWYQQDPGMELHLIHYSYGVNSTEKGDLSSESTVSRIRTEHFPLTLESARPSHTSQYLCASSEFTGTGTEKLFFGSGTQLSVL.

This chain connects TRBV7-2 to TRBJ1-1; D is uncertain. V dropped 2 bases and J dropped 1 base, with 8 bases sitting between them. The CDR3 sequence is 14 residues long. CDR1 is SGHTA and CDR2 is FQGNSA in the germline V gene. CDR3 in amino acids: CASSLQPKNTEAFF. CDR3 nucleotide sequence: TGTGCCAGCAGCTTACAACCCAAGAACACTGAAGCTTTCTTT.

The sample holds one count of this clone. This rearrangement joins TRBV27 to TRBJ1-5; D not certain. Trimming pared 4 bases from V and 3 bases from J, leaving 10 bases between. Looked up from germline, CDR1 is MNHEY and CDR2 is SMNVEV (reference sequence). The CDR3 is 14 residues long. CDR3 sequence: CASSSQRDNQPQHF. The CDR3 region has the DNA TGTGCCAGCAGTTCGCAGAGGGACAATCAGCCCCAGCATTTT.

The V and J genes are TRBV5-1 and TRBJ1-3, with TRBD1 matching 9 bases. V lost 5 bases, J lost 4 bases, and 7 bases stayed unmatched. The V gene's germline CDR1 is SGHRS and CDR2 YFSETQ. This CDR3 is 15 amino acids long. The CDR3 DNA is TGCGCCAGCAGGACAACAGGGGGCTCAGGAAACACCATATATTTT. Translated, it gives CASRTTGGSGNTIYF. The variable domain in full, with the rest retrieved from reference TRBV5-1 and TRBJ1-3, is KAGVTQTPRYLIKTRGQQVTLSCSPISGHRSVSWYQQTPGQGLQFLFEYFSETQRNKGNFPGRFSGRQFSNSRSEMNVSTLELGDSALYLCASRTTGGSGNTIYFGEGSWLTVV.

This clone is a singleton in its sample. This chain joins TRBV4-1 and TRBJ1-4; the match to TRBD1 covers 10 bases. Germline V CDR1 and CDR2: MGHRA, YSYEKL. J lost 6 bases, V lost 2 bases, and 6 bases had no gene match. The CDR3 has 16 residues. Here the CDR3 DNA reads TGCGCCAGCAGCCAAATCTCCGGGACAGGGGATGAAAAACTGTTTTTT. This gives the protein CASSQISGTGDEKLFF.

Written as DNA, the CDR3 is TGCGCCAGCAGCCAAGGGGCGGTTTTCTCCTACAATGAGCAGTTCTTC. Translating gives CASSQGAVFSYNEQFF. The gene calls are TRBV4-1 and TRBJ2-1; no clear D gene. The V and J ends lost 1 base and 0 bases respectively, with 10 bases between them. This CDR3 has 16 amino acids. Germline values: CDR1 MGHRA, CDR2 YSYEKL.

V is TRBV6-5 and J is TRBJ2-5; D may be TRBD1 (6 bases). CDR3 length equals 14 residues. Trimming took 2 bases from V and 6 from J, leaving 13 bases between them. Germline CDR1 and CDR2: MNHEY and SVGAGI. The CDR3 nucleotides are TGTGCCAGCAGTTACCCTACAGGGTCGAAGACCCAGTACTTC. This translates into CASSYPTGSKTQYF.

J is TRBJ1-5 and V is TRBV6-1, with D perhaps matching TRBD1 (6 bases). Trimming pared 4 bases from V and 2 bases from J, leaving 18 bases between. The CDR3 length is 17 residues. Germline loops: CDR1 MNHNS, CDR2 SASEGT. The CDR3 sequence: CASSGPRGRDGNQPQHF. The CDR3, as DNA: TGTGCCAGCAGTGGGCCCCGGGGGCGCGATGGCAATCAGCCCCAGCATTTT.

The CDR3 nucleotides are TGTGCCGGCGGGGGTCAGAACACTGAAGCTTTCTTT. Its protein product is CAGGGQNTEAFF. This sequence joins TRBV6-5 and TRBJ1-1; TRBD1 is a possible D gene (5 bases). Trimming cost V 11 bases and J 1 base, with 11 bases left between them. Germline CDR1 reads MNHEY; CDR2 reads SVGAGI. This CDR3 has 12 residues.

A remark on this clone: Other nucleotide sequences in the sample specify the same CDR3. The chain couples TRBV18 to TRBJ2-7; unclear D gene. The CDR3 is made up of 12 amino acids. Germline-derived CDR1 and CDR2 are KGHSH and LQKENI. V was trimmed by 2 bases and J by 2 bases, leaving 4 bases between them. The DNA for the CDR3 is TGTGCCAGCTCACCAGCTACCTACGAGCAGTACTTC. This sequence encodes CASSPATYEQYF.